This T cell receptor beta chain emerged from a study of control samples from healthy donors and cancer patients. CDR3 length equals 14 residues. Germline V lookup: CDR1 LNHDA, CDR2 SQIVND (reference sequence). V was pared by 0 bases and J by 5 bases, with 5 bases between. Assay used: immunoSEQ multiplex PCR; TCRdb lists only in-frame clones, some missing. Here the sample spans 85,000 to 110,000 clones, around 89% being singletons. Sequencing used PBMCs. The rearrangement joins TRBV19 to TRBJ1-6, with D uncertain. This TCR came from a man in his sixties with lung cancer. CDR3 bases: TGTGCCAGTAGTATAGACGGAAATAATTCACCCCTCCACTTT. It translates to CASSIDGNNSPLHF.